The T cell receptor (beta chain) under discussion was sequenced for a study of T cell responses to AZD1222 COVID-19 vaccine. V was pared by 8 bases and J by 4 bases, with 18 bases between. Germline loops: CDR1 ENHRY, CDR2 SYGVKD. The CDR3 totals 16 residues. TCRdb's table, derived via immunoSEQ multiplex PCR, lists solely in-frame clones and lacks some. The sample lists around 130,000 clones; 80% to 90% were seen once. General study findings and limits: Baseline testing showed seropositivity in only five or six AZD1222 recipients.

This clone was seen once. The antigen is undetermined. This TCR was sampled from an adult who received the AZD1222 COVID-19 vaccine. The source material was peripheral blood, sampled 28 days after the second AZD1222 dose. The chain has TRBV10-3 and TRBJ1-6; possible D gene TRBD1, 5 bases. CDR3 sequence reads: CAIGARGYDYNSPLHF. CDR3 sequence (DNA): TGTGCCATCGGGGCTCGCGGGTATGATTATAATTCACCCCTCCACTTT.